The 17 T cell receptor beta chains given below trace back to one sample, sequenced in a study of cytomegalovirus exposure and HLA in healthy donors. Use of 60 Vbeta and 13 Jbeta primers characterized the PCR. Data came from immunoSEQ multiplex PCR; TCRdb stores just in-frame clones and leaves some out. This sample's table has tens of thousands of clones. The sequencing sample was made of PBMCs. The receptors were gathered from a man in his fifties in good health and CMV-seronegative.

The CDR3 here is CASSEQGLDEQYF. As DNA, the CDR3 is TGTGCCAGCAGTGAACAGGGACTCGACGAGCAGTACTTC. The V call is TRBV2, the J call TRBJ2-7, with a possible D match to TRBD2 (6 bases). This CDR3 has 13 amino acids. With 2 bases removed from V and 5 bases from J, the gap between germline ends came to 10 bases. CDR1 and CDR2 (germline): SNHLY, FYNNEI.

The gene calls are TRBV5-1 and TRBJ2-1, with D unclear. CDR3 size: 14 residues. Between the trimmed V and J ends, which lost 0 bases and 7 bases, there was a span of 11 bases. Germline lookup yields CDR1 SGHRS and CDR2 YFSETQ. CDR3 loop: CASSLVAGKNEQFF. The CDR3 DNA sequence: TGCGCCAGCAGCTTGGTCGCAGGCAAGAATGAGCAGTTCTTC.

The rearrangement uses TRBV6-6 and TRBJ1-2, with D uncertain. The V end was cut by 0 bases, the J end by 2 bases, with 7 bases between. Germline values: CDR1 MNHNY, CDR2 SVGAGI (reference sequence). This CDR3 contains 14 residues. This CDR3 is CASSYSSENYGYTF. The CDR3 DNA is TGTGCCAGCAGTTACTCCTCTGAGAACTATGGCTACACCTTC.

This chain links TRBV2 with TRBJ1-2, with D perhaps matching TRBD1 (5 bases). The CDR3 sequence is 15 residues long. The V end was cut by 1 base, the J end by 4 bases, with 13 bases between. CDR1 SNHLY and CDR2 FYNNEI come from the germline V gene. CDR3 nucleotides: TGTGCCAGCAGTGAAGTCGGGGGTCAGGGCTATGGCTACACCTTC. Its protein product is CASSEVGGQGYGYTF. Using reference TRBV2 and TRBJ1-2 for the parts outside the CDR3, the full variable domain is EPEVTQTPSHQVTQMGQEVILRCVPISNHLYFYWYRQILGQKVEFLVSFYNNEISEKSEIFDDQFSVERPDGSNFTLKIRSTKLEDSAMYFCASSEVGGQGYGYTFGSGTRLTVV.

The chain has TRBV10-3 and TRBJ1-5, with no clear D. The CDR3 has 13 residues. Germline loops: CDR1 ENHRY, CDR2 SYGVKD. With 9 bases removed from V and 3 bases from J, the gap between germline ends came to 12 bases. The DNA of the CDR3 is TGTGCCATTGCCGAAGCCCTCAATCAGCCCCAGCATTTT. Translated, it gives CAIAEALNQPQHF.

The V gene is TRBV7-9, the J gene TRBJ1-4; weak D call: TRBD1 (6 bases). Germline CDR1 reads SEHNR; CDR2 reads FQNEAQ (reference sequence). Trimming pared 2 bases from V and 3 bases from J, leaving 7 bases between. The CDR3 consists of 14 residues. The CDR3 loop reads CASSLWTANEKLFF. The CDR3 DNA reads TGTGCCAGCAGCTTATGGACAGCTAATGAAAAACTGTTTTTT. Together with reference TRBV7-9 and TRBJ1-4, the CDR3 gives the full variable domain: DTGVSQNPRHKITKRGQNVTFRCDPISEHNRLYWYRQTLGQGPEFLTYFQNEAQLEKSRLLSDRFSAERPKGSFSTLEIQRTEQGDSAMYLCASSLWTANEKLFFGSGTQLSVL.

The chain recombines TRBV6-6 with TRBJ1-2; the D is unclear. The V gene's germline CDR1 is MNHNY and CDR2 SVGAGI (reference sequence). Between the trimmed V and J ends, which lost 6 bases and 4 bases, there was a span of 21 bases. The CDR3 runs 16 residues. The CDR3 sequence: CASSQTRPGSSYGYTF. The DNA of the CDR3 is TGTGCCAGCAGCCAAACTAGGCCAGGCAGTAGCTATGGCTACACCTTC.

This chain links TRBV27 with TRBJ2-5, with D perhaps matching TRBD2 (7 bases). This CDR3 comprises 13 residues. Trimming took off 2 bases at V and 5 bases at J, with 9 bases between the two ends. Germline loops: CDR1 MNHEY, CDR2 SMNVEV (reference sequence). CDR3 bases: TGTGCCAGCAGTTTAGCGGGGGCGGAGACCCAGTACTTC. It encodes CASSLAGAETQYF.

The V call is TRBV7-9, the J call TRBJ1-2; 12 bases match TRBD1. The CDR3 is made up of 16 amino acids. J lost 1 base, V lost 5 bases, and 5 bases had no gene match. The germline gives CDR1 SEHNR, CDR2 FQNEAQ (reference sequence). CDR3 region: CASSQGQGAHNYGYTF. CDR3 sequence (DNA): TGTGCCAGCAGCCAGGGACAGGGGGCGCATAACTATGGCTACACCTTC. The complete variable domain, with remaining parts taken from reference TRBV7-9 and TRBJ1-2, reads DTGVSQNPRHKITKRGQNVTFRCDPISEHNRLYWYRQTLGQGPEFLTYFQNEAQLEKSRLLSDRFSAERPKGSFSTLEIQRTEQGDSAMYLCASSQGQGAHNYGYTFGSGTRLTVV.

The chain employs TRBV30 and TRBJ2-3; unclear D gene. Germline assignment: CDR1 GTSNPN and CDR2 SVGIG (reference sequence). Trimming left V 1 base short and J 2 bases short, with 10 bases between. The CDR3 has 14 residues. CDR3 loop: CAWSEIAYTDTQYF. In DNA, the CDR3 is TGTGCCTGGAGTGAGATAGCATACACAGATACGCAGTATTTT.

The CDR3 DNA follows: TGCGCCAGCAGCTTGAGGACAGGGCCTTACAATGAGCAGTTCTTC. Translation gives CASSLRTGPYNEQFF. The V and J genes are TRBV5-1 and TRBJ2-1; TRBD1 agrees at 8 bases. J was trimmed by 4 bases and V by 1 base; bases with no gene match: 4. Germline V gives CDR1 SGHRS, CDR2 YFSETQ. CDR3 length: 15 residues.

The chain has TRBV6-6 and TRBJ2-1; 10 bases agree with TRBD2. Germline CDR1 MNHNY, CDR2 SVGAGI (reference sequence). V shed 2 bases, J shed 7 bases, and the junction held 2 bases outside the gene matches. The CDR3 consists of 14 residues. The CDR3 protein is CASSYPTSGNEQFF. In DNA, the CDR3 is TGTGCCAGCAGTTACCCGACTAGCGGGAATGAGCAGTTCTTC.

This chain uses TRBV7-3 with TRBJ1-1; 7 nucleotides align to TRBD1. CDR3 length equals 13 residues. The trim removed 5 bases at V and 6 bases at J, leaving 6 bases unmatched. The germline gives CDR1 SGHTA, CDR2 FQGTGA. The CDR3 reads CASSIDREAEAFF. CDR3 nucleotides: TGTGCCAGCAGCATAGACAGGGAGGCTGAAGCTTTCTTT.

The rearrangement uses TRBV9 and TRBJ2-7, with 7 bases lining up with TRBD1. Trimming at V came to 3 bases and at J to 6 bases, leaving 6 bases not matched to a gene. The germline V gene encodes CDR1 SGDLS and CDR2 YYNGEE. There are 13 residues in the CDR3. In DNA, the CDR3 is TGTGCCAGCAGCGAGACAGGGTTTGGCGAGCAGTACTTC. Protein sequence: CASSETGFGEQYF.

The V and J genes are TRBV7-3 and TRBJ2-2, with TRBD1 matching over 12 bases. The CDR3 loop spans 16 amino acids. Germline lookup yields CDR1 SGHTA and CDR2 FQGTGA. After removal of 3 bases from V and 5 bases from J, the junction contained 4 bases not matched to a gene. This CDR3 is CASSFWDRGLTGELFF. The CDR3 region has the DNA TGTGCCAGCAGCTTCTGGGACAGGGGGCTAACCGGGGAGCTGTTTTTT. Based on the CDR3 plus reference TRBV7-3 and TRBJ2-2, the full variable domain is GAGVSQTPSNKVTEKGKYVELRCDPISGHTALYWYRQSLGQGPEFLIYFQGTGAADDSGLPNDRFFAVRPEGSVSTLKIQRTERGDSAVYLCASSFWDRGLTGELFFGEGSRLTVL.

The V call is TRBV7-6, the J call TRBJ2-7; 9 nucleotides agree with TRBD1. Trimming removed 4 bases from V and 0 bases from J; junction bases left unmatched: 4. The CDR3 loop spans 15 amino acids. Germline V gene sequence: CDR1 SGHVS, CDR2 FNYEAQ. In DNA, the CDR3 is TGTGCCAGCAGCTCTGACAGGGGGTTCTCCTACGAGCAGTACTTC. This translates into CASSSDRGFSYEQYF. Drawing the rest from reference TRBV7-6 and TRBJ2-7, the complete variable domain is GAGVSQSPRYKVTKRGQDVALRCDPISGHVSLYWYRQALGQGPEFLTYFNYEAQQDKSGLPNDRFSAERPEGSISTLTIQRTEQRDSAMYRCASSSDRGFSYEQYFGPGTRLTVT.

V is TRBV10-3 and J is TRBJ2-7; TRBD2 matches 8 bases. Germline V lookup: CDR1 ENHRY, CDR2 SYGVKD. Trimming at V came to 4 bases and at J to 1 base, leaving 3 bases not matched to a gene. This CDR3 comprises 14 residues. The CDR3 spells CAISAGTSSYEQYF. In DNA form, the CDR3 reads TGTGCCATCAGTGCCGGGACTAGTTCCTACGAGCAGTACTTC.